The clone carrying this T cell receptor beta chain showed up just a few times. Its matching antigen is unknown. Germline values: CDR1 MNHEY, CDR2 SMNVEV (reference sequence). V dropped 6 bases and J dropped 5; count of bases not matched to a gene: 6. The CDR3 totals 14 residues. This specimen belongs to a study of T cell responses to AZD1222 COVID-19 vaccine. Clones were sequenced by immunoSEQ multiplex PCR, and TCRdb holds only the in-frame ones, with some missing. The sample records some 130,000 clones, about 90% being singletons. Study results and limitations: No day 14 peak samples; only post-peak repertoires were characterized.

The sequence was collected from an adult in good health. This sequence joins TRBV27 and TRBJ1-5; 8 positions agree with TRBD1. The specimen was peripheral blood, collected on day 0 of AZD1222 vaccination. The CDR3 region is CASSRAGGDQPQHF. As DNA, the CDR3 is TGTGCCAGCAGCCGTGCAGGGGGCGATCAGCCCCAGCATTTT.